The present entry profiles one T cell receptor beta chain with its context. Library construction for TCR beta used iRepertoire HTBI primers and Arm-PCR of CDR3 regions. In the source study's methods: From all samples, identification returned roughly 15 TRBJ and 60 to 80 TRBV segments. In TCRdb, the multiplex PCR reads were re-called with MiXCR into one record per CDR3 protein. In this record, the V and J calls reflect TCRdb's handling and not the investigators' own analysis. The table lists fewer than 450,000 distinct CDR3 sequences, around 22% of them singletons. The data belong to a study of regulatory T cells in long-lasting Graves disease. V shed 12 bases, J shed 4 bases, and the junction held 10 bases outside the gene matches. The CDR3 consists of 14 residues. CDR1 and CDR2 (germline): KGHDR, SFDVKD. Sample time point: persistent/refractory GD, antithyroid drugs over 5 years with positive TRAb. Generation of the TCR library employed RNA extracted from PBMCs. Doctors identified Graves' disease using the American Thyroid Association guidelines.

The starting material was peripheral blood mononuclear cells (PBMCs), obtained when the disease was refractory, from a patient treated with antithyroid drugs. The receptor was derived from a female donor with Graves disease. The chain recombines TRBV24-1 with TRBJ2-2, with TRBD2 identical over 7 bases. The CDR3 is CAAGGRLGTGELFF. CDR3 in DNA: TGTGCCGCGGGCGGGAGATTGGGCACCGGGGAGCTGTTTTTT.